This is a list of T cell receptor beta chains from one sample in a study of blood T cell repertoires in COVID-19. Using immunoSEQ multiplex PCR, the repertoire was profiled, and TCRdb retains in-frame clones only, with some absent. The sample gives 200,000 to 250,000 clones, roughly 90% of which show up once; 10% is in the top ten. Sequences were obtained from PBMCs or T cells enriched from blood (not recorded which). The receptors were gathered from a man aged 18 to 35 with acute COVID-19. Each CDR3 is given with its conserved first and last residue. A D gene is named only where the DNA matches it firmly. Only some rows state a clone size, as once, few, many or a class for expanded clones.

D gene,clone size,V gene,J gene,CDR3 protein,CDR3 DNA
TRBD2,NA,TRBV5-1,TRBJ2-5,CASSLAPSGSQETQYF,TGCGCCAGCAGCTTGGCGCCTAGCGGATCCCAAGAGACCCAGTACTTC
TRBD2,NA,TRBV10-3,TRBJ2-3,CAISESEWRGEGGTQYF,TGTGCCATCAGTGAGTCGGAATGGCGGGGGGAAGGAGGTACGCAGTATTTT
TRBD2,NA,TRBV11-2,TRBJ2-7,CASSLEASGNYEQYF,TGTGCCAGCAGCTTAGAGGCTAGCGGAAACTACGAGCAGTACTTC
NA,NA,TRBV2,TRBJ1-3,CASSGSGTSGNTIYF,TGTGCCAGCAGTGGCTCCGGGACATCCGGAAACACCATATATTTT
NA,NA,TRBV20-1,TRBJ1-4,CSASFSSTSTNEKLFF,TGCAGTGCTAGTTTCTCTTCGACATCAACTAATGAAAAACTGTTTTTT
NA,NA,TRBV7-3,TRBJ2-5,CASSLTFGGQETQYF,TGTGCCAGCAGCTTAACTTTTGGAGGGCAAGAGACCCAGTACTTC
TRBD1,NA,TRBV28,TRBJ2-1,CASAQGVHNEQFF,TGTGCCAGCGCCCAGGGGGTCCACAATGAGCAGTTCTTC
NA,NA,TRBV4-3,TRBJ2-5,CASSQDSLQETQYF,TGCGCCAGCAGCCAAGATAGCCTTCAAGAGACCCAGTACTTC
TRBD2,NA,TRBV30,TRBJ2-4,CAWSMLSGGNIQYF,TGTGCCTGGAGTATGCTGTCGGGGGGGAACATTCAGTACTTC
TRBD1,NA,TRBV7-8,TRBJ2-5,CASSLGQGRLGQETQYF,TGTGCCAGCAGCTTAGGACAGGGGAGGCTAGGCCAAGAGACCCAGTACTTC
NA,NA,TRBV28,TRBJ2-7,CASSRTGTYSYEQYF,TGTGCCAGCAGCCGCACCGGGACATACTCCTACGAGCAGTACTTC
TRBD1,NA,TRBV6-5,TRBJ1-3,CASSSGTGGNTIYF,TGTGCCAGCAGTTCCGGGACAGGGGGAAACACCATATATTTT
NA,NA,TRBV5-6,TRBJ2-7,CASSLGLYEQYF,TGTGCCAGCAGCTTGGGACTCTACGAGCAGTACTTC
NA,NA,TRBV28,TRBJ1-3,CAIYSPNGGANGNTIYF,TGTGCCATCTACTCCCCGAACGGGGGGGCTAATGGAAACACCATATATTTT
TRBD2,NA,TRBV19,TRBJ2-5,CASSIPGTSGSETQYF,TGTGCCAGTAGTATTCCCGGGACTAGCGGCTCAGAGACCCAGTACTTC
TRBD1,NA,TRBV18,TRBJ2-5,CASSPRPGGIEETQYF,TGTGCCAGCTCACCACGGCCAGGGGGCATAGAAGAGACCCAGTACTTC
NA,NA,TRBV4-1,TRBJ2-7,CASSQTSWIYEQYF,TGCGCCAGCAGCCAAACTAGCTGGATCTACGAGCAGTACTTC
NA,NA,TRBV7-3,TRBJ2-1,CASSPSNYPYNEQFF,TGTGCCAGCAGCCCTTCTAACTACCCGTACAATGAGCAGTTCTTC
NA,NA,TRBV28,TRBJ2-3,CASSSTASTDTQYF,TGTGCCAGCAGTTCGACAGCTAGCACAGATACGCAGTATTTT
TRBD1,once,TRBV30,TRBJ1-2,CATRTGDDGYTF,TGTGCCACCAGGACAGGAGATGATGGCTACACCTTC
TRBD2,NA,TRBV5-1,TRBJ2-3,CASSLLAGGSVADTQYF,TGCGCCAGCAGCCTTTTAGCGGGAGGCTCGGTAGCAGATACGCAGTATTTT
NA,NA,TRBV19,TRBJ2-5,CASSIQGWETQYF,TGTGCCAGTAGTATTCAGGGTTGGGAGACCCAGTACTTC
TRBD2,NA,TRBV27,TRBJ2-5,CASKGLADQETQYF,TGTGCCAGCAAAGGACTAGCAGACCAAGAGACCCAGTACTTC
NA,NA,TRBV27,TRBJ1-1,CASSQRGLSGAEAFF,TGTGCCAGCAGTCAGAGGGGGTTAAGTGGCGCTGAAGCTTTCTTT
TRBD1,NA,TRBV13,TRBJ1-5,CASSRGGTGYVPQHF,TGTGCCAGCAGCCGGGGGGGGACAGGGTATGTGCCCCAGCATTTT
NA,NA,TRBV11-2,TRBJ2-3,CASSLFSKGGTDTQYF,TGTGCCAGCAGCTTATTCTCAAAGGGGGGCACAGATACGCAGTATTTT
TRBD2,NA,TRBV6-2/TRBV6-3,TRBJ2-5,CASSSNSGRPNQETQYF,TGTGCCAGCAGTTCTAATAGCGGGAGGCCCAATCAAGAGACCCAGTACTTC
TRBD2,NA,TRBV6-4,TRBJ2-3,CASSDSMGGAWTSKHSDTQYF,TGTGCCAGCAGTGACTCGATGGGGGGGGCTTGGACTAGCAAGCACTCAGATACGCAGTATTTT
NA,NA,TRBV7-3,TRBJ2-1,CASSLPGDRNNEQFF,TGTGCCAGCAGCTTACCAGGTGATCGGAACAATGAGCAGTTCTTC
TRBD2,NA,TRBV27,TRBJ2-3,CASSLQVGGLKDTQYF,TGTGCCAGCAGTTTACAGGTGGGAGGGCTAAAAGATACGCAGTATTTT
NA,once,TRBV3-1/TRBV3-2,TRBJ2-2,CASSHGSGPGELFF,TGTGCCAGCAGCCACGGGAGCGGGCCCGGGGAGCTGTTTTTT
TRBD2,NA,TRBV7-2,TRBJ2-1,CASSLRGGSTDNEQFF,TGTGCCAGCAGCTTACGGGGCGGGAGTACCGACAATGAGCAGTTCTTC
NA,NA,TRBV10-2,TRBJ1-1,CATKYGESEAFF,TGCGCCACCAAATACGGAGAGTCTGAAGCTTTCTTT
NA,NA,TRBV27,TRBJ2-1,CASRSSYNEQFF,TGTGCCAGCCGTAGCTCCTACAATGAGCAGTTCTTC
TRBD2,NA,TRBV2,TRBJ2-1,CASLGIAGGLNLF,TGTGCCAGCCTGGGGATTGCGGGAGGCCTTAACCTCTTC
NA,NA,TRBV2,TRBJ1-5,CASSERVSNQPQHF,TGTGCCAGCAGTGAGAGGGTTAGCAATCAGCCCCAGCATTTT
TRBD2,once,TRBV4-2,TRBJ2-7,CASSQELAVSSYEQYF,TGTGCCAGCAGCCAAGAACTAGCGGTCTCCTCCTACGAGCAGTACTTC
NA,NA,TRBV12-5,TRBJ1-1,CASGLVLSPLGTEAFF,TGTGCTAGTGGTTTGGTACTGAGTCCCCTAGGCACTGAAGCTTTCTTT